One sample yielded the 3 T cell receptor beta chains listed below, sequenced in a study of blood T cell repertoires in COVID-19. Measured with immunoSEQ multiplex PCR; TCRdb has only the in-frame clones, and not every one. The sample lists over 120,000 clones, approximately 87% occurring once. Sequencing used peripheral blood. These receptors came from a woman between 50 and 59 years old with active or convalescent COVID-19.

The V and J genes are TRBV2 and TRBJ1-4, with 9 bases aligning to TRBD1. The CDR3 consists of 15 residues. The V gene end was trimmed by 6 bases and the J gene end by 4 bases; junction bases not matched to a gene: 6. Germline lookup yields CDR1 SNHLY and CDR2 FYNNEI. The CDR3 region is CASRFGTGSNEKLFF. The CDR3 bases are TGTGCCAGCAGATTTGGGACAGGGAGTAATGAAAAACTGTTTTTT. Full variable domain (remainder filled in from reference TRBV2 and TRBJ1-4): EPEVTQTPSHQVTQMGQEVILRCVPISNHLYFYWYRQILGQKVEFLVSFYNNEISEKSEIFDDQFSVERPDGSNFTLKIRSTKLEDSAMYFCASRFGTGSNEKLFFGSGTQLSVL.

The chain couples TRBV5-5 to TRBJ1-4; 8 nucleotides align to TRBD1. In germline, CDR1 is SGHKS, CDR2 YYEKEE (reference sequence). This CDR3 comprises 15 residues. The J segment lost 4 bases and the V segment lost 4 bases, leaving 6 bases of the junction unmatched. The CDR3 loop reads CASSVQTGVNEKLFF. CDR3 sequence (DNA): TGTGCCAGCAGCGTTCAGACAGGGGTTAATGAAAAACTGTTTTTT.

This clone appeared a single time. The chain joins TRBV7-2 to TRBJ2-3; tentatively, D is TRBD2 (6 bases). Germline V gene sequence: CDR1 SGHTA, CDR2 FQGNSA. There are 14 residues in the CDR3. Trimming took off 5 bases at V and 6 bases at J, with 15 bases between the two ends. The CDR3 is CASSEGGPVDTQYF. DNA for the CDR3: TGTGCCAGCAGCGAAGGAGGGCCGGTGGATACGCAGTATTTT.